This TCR beta chain emerged from a study of T cells after yellow fever vaccination. Study-level information: Preparation used SMART-Seq v4 Ultra Low Input for the low-cell-number fractions.

In making TCR cDNA, 5'RACE template switching added a universal primer site and UMIs to it. TCRdb itself ran the 5' RACE reads through MiXCR, one entry per CDR3 protein. Among 450,000 to 650,000 distinct CDR3 sequences, roughly 13% were seen once, and the ten largest hold more than 12%. Germline CDR1 is LGHDT and CDR2 is YNNKEL (reference sequence). This CDR3 comprises 16 residues. J was trimmed by 7 bases and V by 5 bases; bases with no gene match: 10. The material was PBMCs, obtained on the day of the yellow fever booster vaccination. The chain has TRBV3-1 and TRBJ2-1; 11 bases line up with TRBD2. The TCR originated in a man aged 25 to 40 who received the YFV17D yellow fever vaccine. The CDR3 DNA sequence: TGTGCCAGCAGCAATCCGGGACTAGCGGTGGTGAATGAGCAGTTCTTC. Its translation: CASSNPGLAVVNEQFF.